These 2 T cell receptor beta chains share one sample of origin, sequenced in a study of cytomegalovirus exposure and HLA in healthy donors. Primers: 60 Vbeta forward and 13 Jbeta reverse. The repertoire was sequenced with immunoSEQ multiplex PCR; TCRdb's copy has only in-frame clones and lacks some. The sample features roughly 110,000 clones, with 6.8% in its top ten. Sample: PBMCs. The source of these receptors is a man aged 35 to 55 in good health and CMV-seropositive.

The chain links TRBV7-3 to TRBJ2-7; D is ambiguous. The V gene lost 3 bases and the J gene lost 5 bases, with 8 bases spanning the gap. The CDR3 contains 12 residues. Per germline, CDR1 SGHTA and CDR2 FQGTGA. The CDR3 region has the DNA TGTGCCAGCAGCTTCCCAGGCGACGAGCAGTACTTC. It is translated as CASSFPGDEQYF.

V usage is TRBV19 and J usage is TRBJ1-2, with D possibly matching TRBD1 (5 bases). This CDR3 contains 13 residues. Trimming removed 4 bases at V and 8 bases at J, with 14 bases between. Germline V gives CDR1 LNHDA, CDR2 SQIVND (reference sequence). The CDR3 loop reads CASSTTAPVGYTF. The CDR3 region has the DNA TGTGCCAGTAGTACGACAGCTCCGGTAGGCTACACCTTC.